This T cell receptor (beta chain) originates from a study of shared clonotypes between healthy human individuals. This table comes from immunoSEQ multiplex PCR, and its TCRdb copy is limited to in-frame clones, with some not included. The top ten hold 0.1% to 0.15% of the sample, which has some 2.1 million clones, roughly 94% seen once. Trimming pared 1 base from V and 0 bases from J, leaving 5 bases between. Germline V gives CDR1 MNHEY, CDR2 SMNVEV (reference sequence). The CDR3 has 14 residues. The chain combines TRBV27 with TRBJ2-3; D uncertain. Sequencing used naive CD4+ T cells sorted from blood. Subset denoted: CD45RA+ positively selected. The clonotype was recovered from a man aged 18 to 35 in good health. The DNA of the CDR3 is TGTGCCAGCAGTTTATACTACAGCACAGATACGCAGTATTTT. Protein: CASSLYYSTDTQYF.